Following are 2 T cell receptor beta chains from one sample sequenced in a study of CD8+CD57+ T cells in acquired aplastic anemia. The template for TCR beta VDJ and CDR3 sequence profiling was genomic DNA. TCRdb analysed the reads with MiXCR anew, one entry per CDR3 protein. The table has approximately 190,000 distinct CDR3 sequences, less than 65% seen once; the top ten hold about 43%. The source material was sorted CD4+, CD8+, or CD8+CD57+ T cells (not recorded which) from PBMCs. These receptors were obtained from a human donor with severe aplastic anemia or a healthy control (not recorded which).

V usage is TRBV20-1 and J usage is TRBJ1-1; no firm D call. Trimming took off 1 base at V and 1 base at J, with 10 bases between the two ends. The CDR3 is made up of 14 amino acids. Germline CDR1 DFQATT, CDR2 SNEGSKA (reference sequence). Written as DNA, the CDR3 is TGCAGTGCTAGAGGTGGGCGGGGGAACACTGAAGCTTTCTTT. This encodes CSARGGRGNTEAFF.

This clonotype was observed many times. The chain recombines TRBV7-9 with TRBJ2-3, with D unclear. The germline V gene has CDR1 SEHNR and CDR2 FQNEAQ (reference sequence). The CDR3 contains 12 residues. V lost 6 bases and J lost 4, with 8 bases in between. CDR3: CASSSVPDTQYF. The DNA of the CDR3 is TGTGCCAGCAGTTCAGTGCCAGATACGCAGTATTTT. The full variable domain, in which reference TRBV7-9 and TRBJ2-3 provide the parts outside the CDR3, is DTGVSQNPRHKITKRGQNVTFRCDPISEHNRLYWYRQTLGQGPEFLTYFQNEAQLEKSRLLSDRFSAERPKGSFSTLEIQRTEQGDSAMYLCASSSVPDTQYFGPGTRLTVL.